These 2 T cell receptor beta chains originate from one sample sequenced in a study of identical twins. Via MiXCR, TCRdb re-called the 5' RACE reads, giving one row per CDR3 protein. The data show some 730,000 distinct CDR3 sequences, about 20% seen once. Another study also made use of these data, one on T cells expressing NK-cell markers.

The sequenced sample was PBMCs. The source is a woman aged 18-35 years in good health.

The chain is built from TRBV5-1 and TRBJ2-7; no firm D call. This CDR3 region has 14 residues. Germline CDR1 SGHRS, CDR2 YFSETQ. V was clipped by 0 bases and J by 3 bases, with 10 bases between them. The CDR3 DNA sequence: TGCGCCAGCAGCTTGGTGGATCCCAACTACGAGCAGTACTTC. Its protein product is CASSLVDPNYEQYF.

This clonotype was counted many times. The V and J genes are TRBV5-8 and TRBJ1-2, with 8 bases lining up with TRBD1. CDR3 size: 14 residues. J lost 8 bases, V lost 0 bases, and 6 bases had no gene match. Germline CDR1 is SGHTS and CDR2 is YDEGEE. CDR3 coding DNA: TGTGCCAGCAGCTTGGGACCTGGACAGGGCGGCTACACCTTC. It specifies CASSLGPGQGGYTF. Using reference TRBV5-8 and TRBJ1-2 for the parts outside the CDR3, the full variable domain is EAGVTQSPTHLIKTRGQQATLRCSPISGHTSVYWYQQALGLGLQFLLWYDEGEERNRGNFPPRFSGRQFPNYSSELNVNALELEDSALYLCASSLGPGQGGYTFGSGTRLTVV.